A selection of T cell receptor beta chains follows, all from one sample in a study of OX40 agonist ivuxolimab in advanced cancers. Assay used: immunoSEQ multiplex PCR; TCRdb lists only in-frame clones, some missing. The table lists 40,000 to 60,000 clones, around 90% of them singletons. This specimen was CD4+ or CD8+ T cells sorted from blood, taken in a trial of the OX40 agonist ivuxolimab. The receptor source for this set is an adult with an advanced solid tumor such as melanoma, head and neck, liver or kidney cancer. Each CDR3 is given with its conserved first and last residue. The D gene is left open where the match is weak. Clone sizes are given selectively: once, few, many, or a class where the clone is expanded.

V,size,J,length,D,DNA,CDR3
TRBV10-3,once,TRBJ2-5,15,TRBD1,TGTGCCATCAGCCCGGGACAGGGCGGTCAAGAGACCCAGTACTTC,CAISPGQGGQETQYF
TRBV19,NA,TRBJ2-1,15,NA,TGTGCCAGTAGTATACAGCAAGCGGGTAGGAATGAGCAGTTCTTC,CASSIQQAGRNEQFF
TRBV28,NA,TRBJ1-5,13,NA,TGTGCCAGCAGTTTGCCCCGGGGTCAGCCCCAGCATTTT,CASSLPRGQPQHF
TRBV5-1,NA,TRBJ2-1,14,NA,TGCGCCAGCAGCTTGGGGCTAGCCCCCAATGAGCAGTTCTTC,CASSLGLAPNEQFF
TRBV5-1,NA,TRBJ2-1,14,NA,TGCGCCAGCAGCTTGGGGGGCTCCTACAATGAGCAGTTCTTC,CASSLGGSYNEQFF
TRBV19,NA,TRBJ1-5,15,TRBD1,TGTGCCAGCAGACCTGGGACAGGCCACAATCAGCCCCAGCATTTT,CASRPGTGHNQPQHF
TRBV4-3,NA,TRBJ1-5,15,TRBD1,TGCGCCAGCAGCCAACAAGGGGGCGGCAATCAGCCCCAGCATTTT,CASSQQGGGNQPQHF
TRBV19,few,TRBJ2-3,16,TRBD1,TGTGCCAGTAGTCGAGGGACAGGGGATAGCACAGATACGCAGTATTTT,CASSRGTGDSTDTQYF
TRBV10-3,once,TRBJ2-7,14,NA,TGTGCCATCAGTGAGGGGGGGCCCTCCTACGAGCAGTACTTC,CAISEGGPSYEQYF
TRBV7-9,NA,TRBJ1-2,16,TRBD1,TGTGCCAGCAGCTTAGGGGCAGGGGGCGAGGACTATGGCTACACCTTC,CASSLGAGGEDYGYTF
TRBV27,NA,TRBJ2-1,16,NA,TGTGCCAGCAGTTTAATCGCCCCGGGAGCCGGCAATGAGCAGTTCTTC,CASSLIAPGAGNEQFF
TRBV13,NA,TRBJ1-1,14,NA,TGTGCCAGCAGCTCGGGGAGAATGAACACTGAAGCTTTCTTT,CASSSGRMNTEAFF
TRBV18,NA,TRBJ2-1,14,TRBD1,TGTGCCAGCTCACCAGGGACAGGGAGGAATGAGCAGTTCTTC,CASSPGTGRNEQFF
TRBV19,NA,TRBJ1-5,15,NA,TGTGCCTCTGCCGTCGCAGGGTCAAGAGGACAGCCCCAGCATTTT,CASAVAGSRGQPQHF
TRBV7-9,NA,TRBJ2-7,17,TRBD2,TGTGCCAGCAGCGCCACACTAGCGGGAGATAGGTCCTACGAGCAGTACTTC,CASSATLAGDRSYEQYF
TRBV7-2,NA,TRBJ2-1,18,TRBD2,TGTGCCAGCAGCTCCCAGATTGGCGGGGGGGCTCATGGAAATGAGCAGTTCTTC,CASSSQIGGGAHGNEQFF
TRBV7-3,NA,TRBJ2-1,15,TRBD2,TGTGCCAGCAGCTCTGGGACTAGCGGGAACAATGAGCAGTTCTTC,CASSSGTSGNNEQFF
TRBV4-1,NA,TRBJ2-5,15,NA,TGCGCCAGCAGCCCAGGGACGGTCCCCTCCGAGACCCAGTACTTC,CASSPGTVPSETQYF
TRBV2,NA,TRBJ2-2,15,TRBD1,TGTGCCAGCAGCGGGACAGGGGGTAACACCGGGGAGCTGTTTTTT,CASSGTGGNTGELFF
TRBV11-3,NA,TRBJ1-3,15,NA,TGTGCCAGCAGCCCACGAGGCGACTCTGGAAACACCATATATTTT,CASSPRGDSGNTIYF
TRBV11-2,NA,TRBJ2-7,15,TRBD1,TGTGCCAGCAGCTCCCCCCGGGACAGGGGAGGGGAGCAGTACTTC,CASSSPRDRGGEQYF
TRBV29-1,NA,TRBJ1-2,13,NA,TGCAGCGTTGAAGATATTTACACCCATGGCTACACCTTC,CSVEDIYTHGYTF
TRBV11-2,once,TRBJ2-1,14,TRBD2,TGTGCCAGCAACCTAGCGGGGGGCTACAATGAGCAGTTCTTC,CASNLAGGYNEQFF
TRBV19,NA,TRBJ2-5,15,TRBD2,TGTGCCAGTAGTATCGGCGGGAGTAACCAAGAGACCCAGTACTTC,CASSIGGSNQETQYF
TRBV25-1,NA,TRBJ2-1,15,TRBD1,TGTGCCAGCAGTGAGGGGGACAGTTCCTACAATGAGCAGTTCTTC,CASSEGDSSYNEQFF
TRBV5-4,NA,TRBJ2-1,17,TRBD2,TGTGCCAGCAGCTTGGGACTAGCGGGGGGGCTGTACAATGAGCAGTTCTTC,CASSLGLAGGLYNEQFF